This T cell receptor (beta chain) was captured in a study of T cell responses to AZD1222 COVID-19 vaccine. The overall study: Second-dose recipients at about 4 or about 12 weeks were treated as one pooled group. Overall study results and limits: The breadth and depth of Spike-specific TCRs increased once two AZD1222 doses had been given. Most donors were white British and more were female, and clonal diversity was possibly underestimated.

Sequenced by immunoSEQ multiplex PCR; TCRdb stores in-frame clones only, minus some. The repertoire holds approximately 84,000 clones, with 89% as singletons. Concerning this clone itself: Its antigen remains unknown.

The receptor's source is an adult in good health. The sample consisted of peripheral blood, taken on day 0 of AZD1222 vaccination.

The CDR3 coding sequence is TGTGCCAGCAGCCCGAGACGTTACGACAGGGATGGCACAGATACGCAGTATTTT. Its translation is CASSPRRYDRDGTDTQYF. V and J are TRBV9 and TRBJ2-3; TRBD1 matches 7 bases. This CDR3 is 18 amino acids long. Looked up from germline, CDR1 is SGDLS and CDR2 is YYNGEE. The trim removed 4 bases at V and 1 base at J, leaving 15 bases unmatched.